This TCR beta chain was found in a study of T cells in Graves' hyperthyroidism and ophthalmopathy. Amplified regions were TCR beta CDR3 sequences from RNA transcripts. During a first-round RT-PCR of the TCR CDR3, the HTBI primer set was used. TCRdb re-derived calls from the multiplex PCR reads in MiXCR, one entry per CDR3 protein. The data hold about 420,000 distinct CDR3 sequences, with roughly an eighth observed a single time. Germline CDR1 and CDR2: SGHKS and YYEKEE (reference sequence). This CDR3 contains 15 residues. With V trimmed by 4 bases and J by 5 bases, 7 bases remained unmatched. Many counts were recorded for this clonotype. Its antigen is still unknown. Study-wide results and limits: Most clonotypes expanded in thyroid above 0.001 were likewise present in blood.

The source material was blood. The clonotype comes from a woman in her late teens or twenties with Graves' hyperthyroidism. The V and J genes are TRBV5-5 and TRBJ2-2, with 8 bases lining up with TRBD1. The CDR3: CASSPPGQDTGELFF. The CDR3 nucleotides read TGTGCCAGCAGCCCGCCGGGACAGGATACCGGGGAGCTGTTTTTT.